These 15 T cell receptor beta chains were all obtained from the same sample, sequenced in a study of blood T cell repertoires in COVID-19. Only in-frame clones appear in the TCRdb table, and some are missing; sequencing was by immunoSEQ multiplex PCR. The table has hundreds of thousands of clones, roughly 89% seen once. The specimen was PBMCs or T cells enriched from blood (not recorded which). The receptors stem from a woman in her 50s who had recovered from COVID-19.

This chain joins TRBV7-3 and TRBJ1-6; 7 nucleotides agree with TRBD1. CDR3 length: 17 residues. V lost 2 bases and J lost 3; bases outside the gene matches: 7. The germline CDR1 and CDR2 sequences are SGHTA and FQGTGA. CDR3 residues: CASSLYGRGHYNSPLHF. CDR3 nucleotide sequence: TGTGCCAGCAGCTTATACGGGAGGGGGCACTATAATTCACCCCTCCACTTT.

This clone has more than one count but fewer than ten. The J gene is TRBJ1-1, the V gene TRBV19; D unclear. The V gene lost 6 bases and the J gene lost 1 base, with 9 bases spanning the gap. Germline-derived CDR1 and CDR2 are LNHDA and SQIVND (reference sequence). This CDR3 comprises 13 residues. As DNA, the CDR3 is TGTGCCAGTAGCCGCGCGGGGAACACTGAAGCTTTCTTT. Translated, it gives CASSRAGNTEAFF.

V gene TRBV11-2 combines with J gene TRBJ2-7, with D hard to call. Germline V gene lookup returns CDR1 SGHAT and CDR2 FQNNGV. V was cut by 0 bases and J by 1 base, with 10 bases left in between. The length of the CDR3 is 15 residues. In DNA, the CDR3 is TGTGCCAGCAGCTTAGACTACGTCTCATCCTACGAGCAGTACTTC. Translating it yields CASSLDYVSSYEQYF.

The rearrangement joins TRBV5-1 to TRBJ1-3; a weak D match, TRBD1 (5 bases). The CDR3 consists of 17 residues. Looked up from germline, CDR1 is SGHRS and CDR2 is YFSETQ. The V end was cut by 5 bases, the J end by 0 bases, with 18 bases between. CDR3 loop: CASSEIVQASSGNTIYF. The CDR3 bases are TGCGCCAGCAGTGAGATTGTACAGGCGAGCTCTGGAAACACCATATATTTT. Variable domain in full (rest from reference TRBV5-1 and TRBJ1-3): KAGVTQTPRYLIKTRGQQVTLSCSPISGHRSVSWYQQTPGQGLQFLFEYFSETQRNKGNFPGRFSGRQFSNSRSEMNVSTLELGDSALYLCASSEIVQASSGNTIYFGEGSWLTVV.

This chain uses TRBV4-2 with TRBJ1-2; TRBD1 is a possible D gene (5 bases). Germline CDR1 is LGHNA and CDR2 is YNFKEQ. CDR3 length: 18 amino acids. V lost 0 bases to trimming and J lost 0 bases, with 17 bases between them. The CDR3 coding sequence is TGTGCCAGCAGCCAAGATGCAGGGCCAAGGTGGGCTAACTATGGCTACACCTTC. Its protein is CASSQDAGPRWANYGYTF.

The chain couples TRBV6-5 to TRBJ2-7, with a possible D match to TRBD2 (5 bases). V shed 7 bases and J shed 3 bases, with 13 bases lying between them. Per germline, CDR1 MNHEY and CDR2 SVGAGI. The CDR3 has 13 residues. The CDR3 DNA follows: TGTGCCAGCATACACGGGGTCCTCTACGAGCAGTACTTC. Translation gives CASIHGVLYEQYF.

The chain has TRBV3-1 (or the pseudogene TRBV3-2) and TRBJ1-2; TRBD1 might be the D (5 bases). V dropped 0 bases and J dropped 5 bases, with 13 bases sitting between them. Germline values: CDR1 LGHDT, CDR2 YNNKEL (reference sequence). This CDR3 contains 15 residues. Here the CDR3 DNA reads TGTGCCAGCAGCCAAGAATGGCGGGGGGAGTATGGCTACACCTTC. Encoded protein: CASSQEWRGEYGYTF.

This clone was seen a handful of times. The chain carries TRBV11-2 and TRBJ2-2; TRBD2 matches 9 bases. The ends lost 2 bases at V and 5 bases at J; junction bases unmatched: 9. The CDR3 has 17 residues. Looked up from germline, CDR1 is SGHAT and CDR2 is FQNNGV. The CDR3 reads CASSLSLISGGTGELFF. Here the CDR3 DNA reads TGTGCCAGCAGCTTAAGTCTGATTAGCGGGGGAACCGGGGAGCTGTTTTTT.

This clone appeared once. V usage is TRBV11-2 and J usage is TRBJ1-4, with 7 bases fitting TRBD1. Trimming took 4 bases from V and 0 from J; bases not matched to a gene: 5. The germline gives CDR1 SGHAT, CDR2 FQNNGV. This CDR3 spans 16 amino acids. The CDR3 loop reads CASSSGQSATNEKLFF. CDR3 sequence (DNA): TGTGCCAGCAGCTCGGGACAGAGTGCAACTAATGAAAAACTGTTTTTT.

V gene TRBV7-3 combines with J gene TRBJ1-1; TRBD1 agrees at 8 bases. J gave up 4 bases and V 5 bases, and 3 bases lay outside the gene matches. The germline CDR1 and CDR2 sequences are SGHTA and FQGTGA. The CDR3 spans 13 residues. The CDR3 DNA reads as TGTGCCAGCAGCCGAACAGGGGGCACTGAAGCTTTCTTT. This encodes CASSRTGGTEAFF.

A few counts support this clone. The chain carries TRBV6-5 and TRBJ2-2; 9 bases match TRBD1. CDR1 and CDR2 (germline): MNHEY, SVGAGI. The CDR3 runs 15 residues. Trimming took 6 bases from V and 4 from J; bases not matched to a gene: 6. The CDR3 DNA follows: TGTGCCAGCAGGACCGGGACAGGGCGCACCGGGGAGCTGTTTTTT. Amino acids: CASRTGTGRTGELFF.

The rearrangement uses TRBV5-1 and TRBJ1-1; TRBD1 agrees at 10 bases. Germline values: CDR1 SGHRS, CDR2 YFSETQ. The CDR3 is 13 amino acids. V gave up 7 bases and J gave up 4 bases; unmatched junction bases: 4. The chain's CDR3 is CASGTGVTTEAFF. DNA for the CDR3: TGCGCCAGCGGGACAGGGGTGACCACTGAAGCTTTCTTT.

The V gene is TRBV7-8, the J gene TRBJ1-4; 8 nucleotides align to TRBD1. Trimming cost V 3 bases and J 5 bases; bases outside gene matches: 2. The CDR3 sequence is 14 residues long. Germline V gene data show CDR1 as SGHVS and CDR2 as FQNEAQ. CDR3: CASSFGQGNEKLFF. CDR3 sequence (DNA): TGTGCCAGCAGCTTCGGACAGGGAAATGAAAAACTGTTTTTT. Using reference TRBV7-8 and TRBJ1-4 for the parts outside the CDR3, the full variable domain is GAGVSQSPRYKVAKRGQDVALRCDPISGHVSLFWYQQALGQGPEFLTYFQNEAQLDKSGLPSDRFFAERPEGSVSTLKIQRTQQEDSAVYLCASSFGQGNEKLFFGSGTQLSVL.

This chain connects TRBV3-1 (or the pseudogene TRBV3-2) to TRBJ2-1; TRBD1 matches at 7 bases. With 1 base clipped from V and 4 bases from J, the junction kept 7 bases outside the gene matches. CDR3 size: 16 residues. Germline V gene sequence: CDR1 LGHDT, CDR2 YNNKEL (reference sequence). This CDR3 is CASSQGWDSIYNEQFF. CDR3 nucleotide sequence: TGTGCCAGCAGCCAAGGATGGGACAGCATATACAATGAGCAGTTCTTC.

This clone was recorded once. This sequence joins TRBV4-3 and TRBJ2-4; 7 positions agree with TRBD1. Germline trimming cut 0 bases from V and 0 bases from J; bases unmatched to any gene: 5. There are 17 residues in the CDR3. The germline V gene has CDR1 LGHNA and CDR2 YSLEER. This CDR3 reads CASSQDFTGVAKNIQYF. The CDR3 coding sequence is TGCGCCAGCAGCCAAGATTTTACAGGGGTAGCCAAAAACATTCAGTACTTC.